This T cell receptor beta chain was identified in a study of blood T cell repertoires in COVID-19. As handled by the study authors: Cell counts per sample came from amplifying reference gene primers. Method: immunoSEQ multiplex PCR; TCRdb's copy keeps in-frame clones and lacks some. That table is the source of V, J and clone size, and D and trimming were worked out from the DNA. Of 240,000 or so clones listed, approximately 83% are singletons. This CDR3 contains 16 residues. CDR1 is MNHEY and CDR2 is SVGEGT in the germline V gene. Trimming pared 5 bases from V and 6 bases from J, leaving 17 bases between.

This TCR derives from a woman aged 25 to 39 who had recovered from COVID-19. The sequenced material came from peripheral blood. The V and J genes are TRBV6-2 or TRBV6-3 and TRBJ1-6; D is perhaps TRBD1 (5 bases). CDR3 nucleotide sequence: TGTGCCAGCAGTCGCGGGGGGTTTGGCGGTAATTCACCCCTCCACTTT. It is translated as CASSRGGFGGNSPLHF.